This T cell receptor (beta chain) emerged from a study of blood T cell repertoires in COVID-19. The CDR3 is 17 amino acids. V was clipped by 4 bases and J by 7 bases; unmatched bases: 12. Germline values: CDR1 MNHEY, CDR2 SVGEGT. Per the authors' pipeline: Reference gene primer amplification gave nucleated cell count estimates. Data came from immunoSEQ multiplex PCR; TCRdb stores just in-frame clones and leaves some out. Clonal size and the V and J genes are those of that table, whereas D and trimming came from the DNA. The sample has 35,000 to 55,000 clones; 69% are singletons. The sequence was obtained from a man of 80 years or more with acute or convalescent COVID-19. The sequencing input was peripheral blood. The chain uses TRBV6-2 or TRBV6-3 and TRBJ2-1, with 11 bases that match TRBD2. The CDR3 DNA reads as TGTGCCAGCAGTTCCTTTCGACTAGCGGGGCAGGGGAATGAGCAGTTCTTC. It codes for CASSSFRLAGQGNEQFF.